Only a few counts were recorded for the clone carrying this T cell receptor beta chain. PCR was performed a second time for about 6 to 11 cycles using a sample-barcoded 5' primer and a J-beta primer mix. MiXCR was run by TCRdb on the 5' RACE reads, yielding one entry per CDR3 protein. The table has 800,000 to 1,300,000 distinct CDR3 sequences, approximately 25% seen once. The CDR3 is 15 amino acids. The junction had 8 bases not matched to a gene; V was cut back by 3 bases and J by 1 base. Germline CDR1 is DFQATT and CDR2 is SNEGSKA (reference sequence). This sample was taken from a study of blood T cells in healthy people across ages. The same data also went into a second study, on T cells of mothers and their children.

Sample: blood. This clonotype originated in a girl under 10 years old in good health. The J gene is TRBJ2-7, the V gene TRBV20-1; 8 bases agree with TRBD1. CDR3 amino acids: CSASQRWDRSYEQYF. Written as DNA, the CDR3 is TGCAGTGCTAGCCAGAGGTGGGACAGGTCCTACGAGCAGTACTTC.